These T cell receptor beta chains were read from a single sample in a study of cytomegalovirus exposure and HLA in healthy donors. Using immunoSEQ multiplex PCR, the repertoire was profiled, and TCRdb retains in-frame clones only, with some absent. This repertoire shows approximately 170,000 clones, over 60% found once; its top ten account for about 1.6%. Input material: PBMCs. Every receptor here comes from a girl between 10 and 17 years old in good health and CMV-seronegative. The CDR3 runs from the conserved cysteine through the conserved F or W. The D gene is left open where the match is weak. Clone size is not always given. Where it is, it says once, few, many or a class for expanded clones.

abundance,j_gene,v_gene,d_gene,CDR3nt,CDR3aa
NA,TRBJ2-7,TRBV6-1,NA,TGTGCCAGCAGTGTTGGCAGAATCTACGAGCAGTACTTC,CASSVGRIYEQYF
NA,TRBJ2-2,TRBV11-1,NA,TGTGCCAGCAGCTTGGGACTGTCTCTCGACACCGGGGAGCTGTTTTTT,CASSLGLSLDTGELFF
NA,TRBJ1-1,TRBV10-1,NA,TGCGCCAGCAGCGCAGGTCTGAACACTGAAGCTTTCTTT,CASSAGLNTEAFF
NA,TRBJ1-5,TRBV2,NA,TGTGCCAGCAGTGAAGCGGGGGGGGATCAGCCCCAGCATTTT,CASSEAGGDQPQHF
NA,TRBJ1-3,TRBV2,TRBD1,TGTGCCAGCAGTCTCTTTAGGGACAGTCGGTCCTCTGGAAACACCATATATTTT,CASSLFRDSRSSGNTIYF
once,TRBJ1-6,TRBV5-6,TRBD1,TGTGCCAGCAGCTTTTTAACCCCGGGACAGGGAAGGAATTCACCCCTCCACTTT,CASSFLTPGQGRNSPLHF
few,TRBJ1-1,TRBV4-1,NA,TGCGCCAGCAGCCGGGGGGAGGAAGCTTTCTTT,CASSRGEEAFF
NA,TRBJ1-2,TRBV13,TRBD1,TGTGCCAGCAGCTTAGCGGGGACAGACGGAGCTAACTATGGCTACACCTTC,CASSLAGTDGANYGYTF
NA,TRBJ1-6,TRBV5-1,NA,TGCGCCAGCAGCTTGGATGGCAGGGGAAATTCACCCCTCCACTTT,CASSLDGRGNSPLHF
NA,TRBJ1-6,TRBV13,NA,TGTGCCAGCAGCGCGGGTCCGAATTCACCCCTCCACTTT,CASSAGPNSPLHF
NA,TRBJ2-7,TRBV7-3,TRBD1,TGTGCCAGCAGCCCGCGACAGGGTAACTACGAGCAGTACTTC,CASSPRQGNYEQYF
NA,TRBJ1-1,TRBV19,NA,TGTGCCAGTAGTATGGTGGCAGGGAACACTGAAGCTTTCTTT,CASSMVAGNTEAFF
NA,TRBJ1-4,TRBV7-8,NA,TGTGCCAGCAGCCGGAGGGCAACTAATGAAAAACTGTTTTTT,CASSRRATNEKLFF
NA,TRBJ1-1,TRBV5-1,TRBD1,TGCGCCAGCAGCCCTGGGACAGGATTGTTCACTGAAGCTTTCTTT,CASSPGTGLFTEAFF
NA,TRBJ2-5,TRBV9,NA,TGTGCCAGCAGCCCAGGGGTCGGGCGGAGCCTCCAAGAGGAGACCCAGTACTTC,CASSPGVGRSLQEETQYF
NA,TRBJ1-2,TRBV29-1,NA,TGCAGCGTTTGGAAGGAGGGCTATGGCTACACCTTC,CSVWKEGYGYTF
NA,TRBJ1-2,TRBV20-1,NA,TGCAGTGCTAGTGAGGTAAACTACACCTTC,CSASEVNYTF
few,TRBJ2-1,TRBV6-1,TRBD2,TGTGCCAGCAGCGAGGGGACTAGCGGGGTGCGTGAGCAGTTCTTC,CASSEGTSGVREQFF
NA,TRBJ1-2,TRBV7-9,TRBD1,TGTGCCAGCAGCGCCCTAACAGGGGTTAGGGGCTACACCTTC,CASSALTGVRGYTF
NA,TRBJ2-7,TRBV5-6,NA,TGCGCCAGCAGCGCCACGGGGTCTGCCAACGAGCAGTACTTC,CASSATGSANEQYF
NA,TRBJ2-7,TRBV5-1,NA,TGCGCCAGCAGCTTGGGCTCGGGGGTTGGCGACGAGCAGTACTTC,CASSLGSGVGDEQYF
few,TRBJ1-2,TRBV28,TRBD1,TGTGCCAGCAGTTCGTATGACAGGGCTAACTATGGCTACACCTTC,CASSSYDRANYGYTF
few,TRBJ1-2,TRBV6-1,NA,TGTGCCAGCAGTCCCCGAGAGACAGCGGGCTACACCTTC,CASSPRETAGYTF
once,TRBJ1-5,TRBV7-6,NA,TGTGCCAGCAGCTTTTTCCAGGTGCCCCAGCATTTT,CASSFFQVPQHF
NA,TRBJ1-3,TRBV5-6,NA,TGTGCCAGCAGCTTGGTAACGGCTGGAAACACCATATATTTT,CASSLVTAGNTIYF
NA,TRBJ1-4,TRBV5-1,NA,TGCGCCAGCCAACAGGATTTTAATGAAAAACTGTTTTTT,CASQQDFNEKLFF
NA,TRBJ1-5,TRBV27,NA,TGTGCCAGCAGTACAACCCTGGGACATTGGCAGCCCCAGCATTTT,CASSTTLGHWQPQHF